The 30 T cell receptor beta chains below were found in one sample sequenced in a study of blood T cell repertoires in COVID-19. TCRdb's table, derived via immunoSEQ multiplex PCR, lists solely in-frame clones and lacks some. The profile shows about 260,000 clones, approximately 82% of them singletons. Material: peripheral blood. All receptors derive from a woman aged 80 or over with acute or convalescent COVID-19.

This clone is a singleton in its sample. The J gene is TRBJ2-1, the V gene TRBV5-4, with 12 bases lining up with TRBD2. CDR3 size: 18 residues. The germline CDR1 and CDR2 sequences are SGHNT and YYREEE (reference sequence). J gave up 5 bases and V 3 bases, and 12 bases lay outside the gene matches. The CDR3 sequence: CASSSGLAGRPSNNEQFF. CDR3 nucleotide sequence: TGTGCCAGCAGCTCGGGACTAGCGGGTCGGCCGTCTAACAATGAGCAGTTCTTC.

V and J are TRBV5-1 and TRBJ2-1; TRBD1 aligns across 7 bases. This CDR3 has 15 residues. With 4 bases clipped from V and 0 bases from J, the junction kept 4 bases outside the gene matches. From germline, CDR1 is SGHRS and CDR2 YFSETQ. This CDR3 reads CASSPDRSSYNEQFF. CDR3 DNA: TGCGCCAGCAGCCCGGACAGGAGCTCCTACAATGAGCAGTTCTTC.

The chain joins TRBV3-1 (or the pseudogene TRBV3-2) to TRBJ2-2; 7 positions agree with TRBD2. Germline CDR1 reads LGHDT; CDR2 reads YNNKEL (reference sequence). With 4 bases clipped from V and 0 bases from J, the junction kept 5 bases outside the gene matches. This CDR3 contains 16 residues. CDR3 amino acids: CASSLHGRANTGELFF. In DNA, the CDR3 is TGTGCCAGCAGCCTCCATGGGAGGGCGAACACCGGGGAGCTGTTTTTT.

The chain links TRBV5-1 to TRBJ1-1; maybe TRBD1 (5 bases). V was shortened by 0 bases and J by 1 base, with 10 bases between the two germline ends. The CDR3 has 15 residues. CDR1 SGHRS and CDR2 YFSETQ come from the germline V gene. CDR3 DNA: TGCGCCAGCAGCTTGGAAGGGGTAACGAACACTGAAGCTTTCTTT. It codes for CASSLEGVTNTEAFF.

This rearrangement joins TRBV5-4 to TRBJ1-3; possibly TRBD1 for D (5 bases). The germline V gene has CDR1 SGHNT and CDR2 YYREEE (reference sequence). The CDR3 spans 16 residues. Trimming removed 0 bases at V and 0 bases at J, with 10 bases between. The CDR3 region has the DNA TGTGCCAGCAGCTTGGGTGGGGCCGACTCTGGAAACACCATATATTTT. This codes for CASSLGGADSGNTIYF.

The chain is built from TRBV5-6 and TRBJ2-1; 15 bases are a match to TRBD2. With V trimmed by 0 bases and J by 1 base, 5 bases remained unmatched. CDR1 and CDR2 (germline): SGHDT, YYEEEE. This CDR3 has 19 amino acids. CDR3 sequence reads: CASSLGTSGGASSYNEQFF. The CDR3 DNA reads TGTGCCAGCAGCTTGGGGACTAGCGGGGGGGCATCTTCCTACAATGAGCAGTTCTTC.

The rearrangement links TRBV9 to TRBJ2-4, with 10 bases lining up with TRBD2. Germline lookup yields CDR1 SGDLS and CDR2 YYNGEE. V shed 0 bases and J 5 bases; nucleotides not matched to a gene: 5. The CDR3 covers 16 residues. As DNA, the CDR3 is TGTGCCAGCAGCGTAGAAGAGCGGGGGGGACAAAACATTCAGTACTTC. Residues: CASSVEERGGQNIQYF. Looking up the rest from reference TRBV9 and TRBJ2-4 gives the full variable domain: DSGVTQTPKHLITATGQRVTLRCSPRSGDLSVYWYQQSLDQGLQFLIQYYNGEERAKGNILERFSAQQFPDLHSELNLSSLELGDSALYFCASSVEERGGQNIQYFGAGTRLSVL.

The chain recombines TRBV27 with TRBJ1-6; 7 bases match TRBD1. Trimming took 4 bases from V and 8 from J; bases not matched to a gene: 20. This CDR3 spans 19 amino acids. CDR1 and CDR2 from the germline V gene are MNHEY and SMNVEV (reference sequence). Here the CDR3 DNA reads TGTGCCAGCAGTTCCGTTAGGGACAGATTAGGTACGGGCCATTCACCCCTCCACTTT. Translating it yields CASSSVRDRLGTGHSPLHF.

The sample holds one count of this clone. V usage is TRBV3-1 (or the pseudogene TRBV3-2) and J usage is TRBJ2-3; TRBD1 aligns across 8 bases. V shed 4 bases and J 6 bases; nucleotides not matched to a gene: 12. The CDR3 is 16 residues long. Looked up from germline, CDR1 is LGHDT and CDR2 is YNNKEL (reference sequence). The CDR3 reads CASSLGQGLIADTQYF. DNA for the CDR3: TGTGCCAGCAGCCTTGGACAGGGTCTAATTGCGGATACGCAGTATTTT.

As to this clone: Other nucleotide sequences from this sample produce the same CDR3. V usage is TRBV7-2 and J usage is TRBJ2-2; TRBD2 aligns across 10 bases. This CDR3 region has 15 residues. In germline, CDR1 is SGHTA, CDR2 FQGNSA. Trimming removed 1 base from V and 7 bases from J; junction bases left unmatched: 3. In DNA, the CDR3 is TGTGCCAGCAGCTTAGGGCTAGCGGGGGTCGGGGAGCTGTTTTTT. Amino acid sequence: CASSLGLAGVGELFF.

The chain couples TRBV11-3 to TRBJ2-1, with 12 nucleotides matching TRBD1. There are 14 residues in the CDR3. Germline trimming cut 5 bases from V and 10 bases from J; bases unmatched to any gene: 6. Germline lookup yields CDR1 SGHNT and CDR2 YENEEA. The CDR3 reads CASSPSGTGGEQFF. The CDR3 region has the DNA TGTGCCAGCAGCCCCTCCGGGACAGGGGGCGAGCAGTTCTTC.

This chain connects TRBV28 to TRBJ1-1; D is possibly TRBD1 (5 bases). CDR1 and CDR2 from the germline V gene are MDHEN and SYDVKM. The length of the CDR3 is 14 residues. The V gene lost 3 bases and the J gene lost 3 bases, with 11 bases spanning the gap. This chain's CDR3 is CASSLGGADTEAFF. CDR3 sequence (DNA): TGTGCCAGCAGTTTGGGGGGAGCCGACACTGAAGCTTTCTTT. The whole variable domain, filled in from reference TRBV28 and TRBJ1-1, reads DVKVTQSSRYLVKRTGEKVFLECVQDMDHENMFWYRQDPGLGLRLIYFSYDVKMKEKGDIPEGYSVSREKKERFSLILESASTNQTSMYLCASSLGGADTEAFFGQGTRLTVV.

This chain uses TRBV3-1 (or the pseudogene TRBV3-2) with TRBJ2-7; 8 nucleotides agree with TRBD2. The CDR3 is made up of 15 amino acids. J lost 4 bases, V lost 2 bases, and 7 bases had no gene match. CDR1 and CDR2 (germline): LGHDT, YNNKEL (reference sequence). CDR3 in DNA: TGTGCCAGCAGCCAATACGGGGGGGCCCTGTACGAGCAGTACTTC. Protein: CASSQYGGALYEQYF.

The rearrangement links TRBV11-3 to TRBJ2-3; maybe TRBD2 (7 bases). The germline CDR1 and CDR2 sequences are SGHNT and YENEEA. The CDR3 is 13 residues long. V gave up 5 bases and J gave up 5 bases, with 11 bases separating them. DNA of the CDR3: TGTGCCAGCAGCGGGGGGGCCGGAGATACGCAGTATTTT. It yields the protein CASSGGAGDTQYF.

The chain employs TRBV28 and TRBJ1-3; D unresolved. CDR3 length equals 16 residues. V was clipped by 4 bases and J by 0 bases, with 13 bases between them. CDR1 and CDR2 from the germline V gene are MDHEN and SYDVKM. The CDR3 DNA sequence: TGTGCCAGCAGTTCGCCGGGATCAGCCTCTGGAAACACCATATATTTT. This encodes CASSSPGSASGNTIYF.

The CDR3: CASSSTGGTEQFF. The CDR3 DNA is TGTGCCAGCAGCTCAACGGGGGGGACTGAGCAGTTCTTC. V gene TRBV6-6 combines with J gene TRBJ2-1; TRBD2 aligns across 8 bases. The CDR3 is made up of 13 amino acids. With 6 bases clipped from V and 9 bases from J, the junction kept 7 bases outside the gene matches. From germline, CDR1 is MNHNY and CDR2 SVGAGI (reference sequence).

This clone was observed a handful of times. The V gene is TRBV2, the J gene TRBJ1-2; 12 nucleotides align to TRBD1. CDR1 SNHLY and CDR2 FYNNEI come from the germline V gene. Trimming removed 7 bases from V and 7 bases from J; junction bases left unmatched: 7. The CDR3 is made up of 14 amino acids. CDR3 sequence (DNA): TGTGCCAGCAAGAGGGGACAGGGGGCGGGTGGCTACACCTTC. It codes for CASKRGQGAGGYTF.

The V gene is TRBV27, the J gene TRBJ2-7, with TRBD2 as a possible D gene (6 bases). The CDR3 runs to 14 residues. The V gene lost 3 bases and the J gene lost 2 bases, with 11 bases spanning the gap. Germline assignment: CDR1 MNHEY and CDR2 SMNVEV (reference sequence). The CDR3 loop reads CASSLEGIAYEQYF. CDR3 nucleotide sequence: TGTGCCAGCAGTTTGGAGGGAATCGCCTACGAGCAGTACTTC.

V gene TRBV7-9 combines with J gene TRBJ1-4, with D tentatively TRBD1 (6 bases). The CDR3 runs to 18 residues. Germline V CDR1 and CDR2: SEHNR, FQNEAQ (reference sequence). The V gene lost 0 bases and the J gene lost 3 bases, with 17 bases spanning the gap. CDR3 DNA sequence: TGTGCCAGCAGCTTAGCCTCCAACCGGGACAACCCTAATGAAAAACTGTTTTTT. Its translation: CASSLASNRDNPNEKLFF.

The chain recombines TRBV19 with TRBJ1-2; TRBD1 agrees at 8 bases. Germline V lookup: CDR1 LNHDA, CDR2 SQIVND (reference sequence). CDR3 size: 16 residues. V shed 4 bases and J 0 bases; nucleotides not matched to a gene: 7. The CDR3, as DNA: TGTGCCAGTAGTACGCGGGACAGGTTCGCTAACTATGGCTACACCTTC. Translated, it gives CASSTRDRFANYGYTF.

The chain recombines TRBV19 with TRBJ1-2; the D gene is possibly TRBD1 (6 bases). This CDR3 is built from 18 residues. Between the trimmed V and J ends, which lost 6 bases and 0 bases, there was a span of 23 bases. Germline values: CDR1 LNHDA, CDR2 SQIVND (reference sequence). This CDR3 reads CASRTRRDNKDPNYGYTF. CDR3 nucleotide sequence: TGTGCCAGTAGGACACGCCGGGACAACAAAGACCCTAACTATGGCTACACCTTC.

This chain connects TRBV11-2 to TRBJ1-1, with 9 bases aligning to TRBD1. With V trimmed by 5 bases and J by 10 bases, 11 bases remained unmatched. Per the germline V gene, CDR1 is SGHAT and CDR2 is FQNNGV. This CDR3 has 14 amino acids. CDR3 nucleotides: TGTGCCAGCAGCCCTGATAGGGTGACAGGGGGAGCTTTCTTT. It codes for CASSPDRVTGGAFF. The entire variable domain, with the rest obtained from reference TRBV11-2 and TRBJ1-1, is as follows: EAGVAQSPRYKIIEKRQSVAFWCNPISGHATLYWYQQILGQGPKLLIQFQNNGVVDDSQLPKDRFSAERLKGVDSTLKIQPAKLEDSAVYLCASSPDRVTGGAFFGQGTRLTVV.

The gene calls are TRBV5-1 and TRBJ2-7; 14 bases match TRBD2. The V gene end was trimmed by 4 bases and the J gene end by 6 bases; junction bases not matched to a gene: 6. Germline loops: CDR1 SGHRS, CDR2 YFSETQ. The CDR3 length is 15 residues. The CDR3 reads CASSLGLAGAGEQYF. The CDR3 nucleotides are TGCGCCAGCAGCCTGGGACTAGCGGGGGCGGGCGAGCAGTACTTC.

This chain connects TRBV11-2 to TRBJ2-1, with a weak D call TRBD2 (6 bases). CDR1 is SGHAT and CDR2 is FQNNGV in the germline V gene. The CDR3 runs to 14 residues. V dropped 2 bases and J dropped 5 bases, with 10 bases sitting between them. CDR3 in amino acids: CASSLLGGNNEQFF. The CDR3 DNA follows: TGTGCCAGCAGCTTATTAGGCGGGAACAATGAGCAGTTCTTC. Together with reference TRBV11-2 and TRBJ2-1, the CDR3 gives the full variable domain: EAGVAQSPRYKIIEKRQSVAFWCNPISGHATLYWYQQILGQGPKLLIQFQNNGVVDDSQLPKDRFSAERLKGVDSTLKIQPAKLEDSAVYLCASSLLGGNNEQFFGPGTRLTVL.

This clone was seen more than once but under ten times. CDR3 nucleotides: TGTGCCAGCAGGGACAGGGGGCCCCACACCGGGGAGCTGTTTTTT. Its translation is CASRDRGPHTGELFF. The V call is TRBV2, the J call TRBJ2-2, with 11 bases that match TRBD1. V lost 6 bases, J lost 3 bases, and 3 bases stayed unmatched. Per germline, CDR1 SNHLY and CDR2 FYNNEI. The CDR3 runs to 15 residues. Complete variable domain (other parts from reference TRBV2 and TRBJ2-2): EPEVTQTPSHQVTQMGQEVILRCVPISNHLYFYWYRQILGQKVEFLVSFYNNEISEKSEIFDDQFSVERPDGSNFTLKIRSTKLEDSAMYFCASRDRGPHTGELFFGEGSRLTVL.

The chain recombines TRBV7-2 with TRBJ2-3; 11 bases are a match to TRBD2. The ends lost 5 bases at V and 4 bases at J; junction bases unmatched: 8. Germline lookup yields CDR1 SGHTA and CDR2 FQGNSA. This CDR3 has 16 amino acids. CDR3 residues: CASSTPSGGSPDTQYF. The CDR3 DNA reads as TGTGCCAGCAGCACCCCTAGCGGGGGGTCACCAGATACGCAGTATTTT.

The V gene is TRBV7-7, the J gene TRBJ2-5; 8 nucleotides line up with TRBD2. The V segment lost 5 bases and the J segment 5 bases; nucleotides outside the gene matches: 10. CDR1 and CDR2 (germline): SSHAT, FNYEAQ (reference sequence). The CDR3 is 15 amino acids. The CDR3 DNA sequence: TGTGCCAGCAGCCCCGGGGGGGGCGGGGTGGAGACCCAGTACTTC. It translates to CASSPGGGGVETQYF.

The J gene is TRBJ1-6, the V gene TRBV19; D uncertain. Looked up from germline, CDR1 is LNHDA and CDR2 is SQIVND (reference sequence). CDR3 size: 12 residues. The ends were cut back, 5 bases at V and 9 bases at J, with 8 bases in the middle. The CDR3 region has the DNA TGTGCCAGTAGTGGCGGAGCTTCACCCCTCCACTTT. Residues: CASSGGASPLHF.

The chain joins TRBV3-1 (or the pseudogene TRBV3-2) to TRBJ2-7; 14 bases align to TRBD2. Trimming removed 4 bases from V and 2 bases from J; junction bases left unmatched: 7. Germline V CDR1 and CDR2: LGHDT, YNNKEL (reference sequence). The CDR3 extends over 17 amino acids. CDR3: CASSRLGGLAGAYEQYF. The CDR3 DNA reads as TGTGCCAGCAGCCGGCTCGGGGGACTAGCGGGGGCCTACGAGCAGTACTTC.

CDR3 DNA: TGTGCCAGCGCCTACTATAGCGGCCCCTCCTACGAGCAGTACTTC. This gives the protein CASAYYSGPSYEQYF. The chain combines TRBV11-2 with TRBJ2-7; D is possibly TRBD2 (6 bases). CDR3 length: 15 residues. The germline V gene has CDR1 SGHAT and CDR2 FQNNGV. V lost 8 bases and J 0 bases, leaving 17 bases between the germline ends. Looking up the rest from reference TRBV11-2 and TRBJ2-7 gives the full variable domain: EAGVAQSPRYKIIEKRQSVAFWCNPISGHATLYWYQQILGQGPKLLIQFQNNGVVDDSQLPKDRFSAERLKGVDSTLKIQPAKLEDSAVYLCASAYYSGPSYEQYFGPGTRLTVT.